This T cell receptor (beta chain) was documented in a study of sequential checkpoint blockade in melanoma. Turning to the study itself: Randomization was 1:1 between first-line nivolumab→ipilimumab and ipilimumab→nivolumab. Maintenance nivolumab came after either treatment sequence.

Described treatment: randomized to nivolumab then ipilimumab (arm A) or the reverse (arm B). No patient had prior DNA-damaging chemotherapy. PBMC sorting kept live CD3+CD8+ cells without CD19 or CD56. This table comes from immunoSEQ multiplex PCR, and its TCRdb copy is limited to in-frame clones, with some not included. The sample records some 6,100 clones, roughly 50% being singletons. The germline V gene has CDR1 SNHLY and CDR2 FYNNEI. V dropped 5 bases and J dropped 4 bases, with 17 bases sitting between them. The CDR3 is made up of 15 amino acids. The table lists this clone with many counts. The source material was CD8+ T cells sorted from blood (inferred from file names), sampled from a patient given nivolumab and ipilimumab in sequence. The chain is built from TRBV2 and TRBJ1-2; D unresolved. The TCR was taken from a human donor with melanoma. The chain's CDR3 is CASSTTGSSPYGYTF. DNA of the CDR3: TGTGCCAGCAGTACAACGGGTTCCTCTCCCTATGGCTACACCTTC.